These 22 T cell receptor beta chains were sequenced from one sample in a study of CD8+ T cells in alopecia areata. In each case, RNA was isolated and then reverse transcribed into cDNA as the sequencing template. Data came from immunoSEQ multiplex PCR; TCRdb stores just in-frame clones and leaves some out. The sample has about 140,000 clones, around 51% seen once. Sample: CD4+ T cells sorted from blood, taken at week 0. The receptor source for this set is a human donor with alopecia areata.

This chain connects TRBV15 to TRBJ2-5, with a tentative D call TRBD1 (5 bases). V lost 1 base and J 3 bases, leaving 9 bases between the germline ends. This CDR3 has 14 residues. The germline V gene encodes CDR1 LNHNV and CDR2 YYDKDF (reference sequence). The CDR3 coding sequence is TGTGCCACCAGCAGAGGCAGGGCCAAAGAGACCCAGTACTTC. This translates into CATSRGRAKETQYF.

In its sample, this clone was seen a few times. The V gene is TRBV30, the J gene TRBJ2-5; no reliable D call. Germline CDR1 reads GTSNPN; CDR2 reads SVGIG (reference sequence). CDR3 length equals 11 residues. V lost 3 bases and J lost 0, with 2 bases in between. The CDR3 reads CAWRDQETQYF. CDR3 coding DNA: TGTGCCTGGAGGGACCAAGAGACCCAGTACTTC. The full variable domain, its missing parts supplied by reference TRBV30 and TRBJ2-5, is SQTIHQWPATLVQPVGSPLSLECTVEGTSNPNLYWYRQAAGRGLQLLFYSVGIGQISSEVPQNLSASRPQDRQFILSSKKLLLSDSGFYLCAWRDQETQYFGPGTRLLVL.

The rearrangement uses TRBV30 and TRBJ2-7; 13 nucleotides align to TRBD2. The germline gives CDR1 GTSNPN, CDR2 SVGIG (reference sequence). The CDR3 is made up of 14 amino acids. Losses at the gene ends were 7 bases for V and 2 bases for J; bases not matched to a gene: 5. CDR3 nucleotides: TGTGCCTCGTCCGGGACTAGCGGGACCTACGAGCAGTACTTC. It translates to CASSGTSGTYEQYF.

J is TRBJ1-5 and V is TRBV30; the match to TRBD1 covers 7 bases. This CDR3 has 15 residues. V was clipped by 0 bases and J by 2 bases; unmatched bases: 4. The germline V gene has CDR1 GTSNPN and CDR2 SVGIG (reference sequence). The CDR3 protein is CAWSVAGGGNQPQHF. The CDR3 DNA is TGTGCCTGGAGTGTAGCAGGGGGGGGCAATCAGCCCCAGCATTTT. Full variable domain (remainder filled in from reference TRBV30 and TRBJ1-5): SQTIHQWPATLVQPVGSPLSLECTVEGTSNPNLYWYRQAAGRGLQLLFYSVGIGQISSEVPQNLSASRPQDRQFILSSKKLLLSDSGFYLCAWSVAGGGNQPQHFGDGTRLSIL.

The V call is TRBV28, the J call TRBJ1-2, with 8 bases lining up with TRBD1. CDR1 and CDR2 from the germline V gene are MDHEN and SYDVKM. After removal of 4 bases from V and 2 bases from J, the junction contained 6 bases not matched to a gene. This CDR3 region has 15 residues. CDR3 bases: TGTGCCAGCAGTTCCCCGGCAGGGGGCAACTATGGCTACACCTTC. Translated: CASSSPAGGNYGYTF.

The chain uses TRBV5-1 and TRBJ2-1, with D hard to call. Looked up from germline, CDR1 is SGHRS and CDR2 is YFSETQ. This CDR3 region has 13 residues. V lost 3 bases and J 6 bases, leaving 10 bases between the germline ends. The CDR3 DNA follows: TGCGCCAGCAGCTCCCTCCTGCTCAATGAGCAGTTCTTC. This codes for CASSSLLLNEQFF.

This clone was seen a few times. The rearrangement uses TRBV30 and TRBJ2-6; D possibly uses TRBD1 or TRBD2 (5 bases each). This CDR3 has 17 residues. CDR1 and CDR2 from the germline V gene are GTSNPN and SVGIG (reference sequence). V gave up 0 bases and J gave up 0 bases, with 12 bases separating them. CDR3 region: CAWSVLWGSSGANVLTF. The CDR3 coding sequence is TGTGCCTGGAGTGTACTCTGGGGGAGCTCTGGGGCCAACGTCCTGACTTTC.

The genes are TRBV7-2 and TRBJ2-5; D is perhaps TRBD2 (5 bases). Germline CDR1 and CDR2: SGHTA and FQGNSA. The CDR3 runs 13 residues. V lost 8 bases to trimming and J lost 6 bases, with 16 bases between them. This CDR3 reads CASSGNPAKTQYF. The CDR3 nucleotides are TGTGCCAGCTCGGGGAACCCAGCTAAGACCCAGTACTTC.

This chain uses TRBV29-1 with TRBJ1-1, with D perhaps matching TRBD1 (5 bases). The V end was cut by 5 bases, the J end by 0 bases, with 10 bases between. Germline lookup yields CDR1 SQVTM and CDR2 ANQGSEA. The CDR3 length is 13 residues. CDR3 sequence reads: CSVHGGMNTEAFF. CDR3 nucleotide sequence: TGCAGCGTTCACGGGGGAATGAACACTGAAGCTTTCTTT.

The V gene is TRBV9, the J gene TRBJ2-5; D is ambiguous. V lost 0 bases and J 9 bases, leaving 15 bases between the germline ends. This CDR3 spans 14 amino acids. Germline CDR1 reads SGDLS; CDR2 reads YYNGEE. Written as DNA, the CDR3 is TGTGCCAGCAGCGTAGCGGCAGGTTCTGGGGCCCAGTACTTC. Its translation: CASSVAAGSGAQYF. The complete variable domain, with remaining parts taken from reference TRBV9 and TRBJ2-5, reads DSGVTQTPKHLITATGQRVTLRCSPRSGDLSVYWYQQSLDQGLQFLIQYYNGEERAKGNILERFSAQQFPDLHSELNLSSLELGDSALYFCASSVAAGSGAQYFGPGTRLLVL.

The chain has TRBV7-3 and TRBJ2-4; no definite D call. The CDR3 is 13 residues long. From germline, CDR1 is SGHTA and CDR2 FQGTGA. V dropped 2 bases and J dropped 8 bases, with 10 bases sitting between them. The CDR3 reads CASSLSRQDIQYF. CDR3 nucleotides: TGTGCCAGCAGCTTATCTAGGCAGGACATTCAGTACTTC. Looking up the rest from reference TRBV7-3 and TRBJ2-4 gives the full variable domain: GAGVSQTPSNKVTEKGKYVELRCDPISGHTALYWYRQSLGQGPEFLIYFQGTGAADDSGLPNDRFFAVRPEGSVSTLKIQRTERGDSAVYLCASSLSRQDIQYFGAGTRLSVL.

CDR3 protein: CSVERGGGTEAFF. The CDR3 DNA follows: TGCAGCGTGGAGAGGGGTGGGGGCACTGAAGCTTTCTTT. V usage is TRBV29-1 and J usage is TRBJ1-1; TRBD1 is a possible D gene (5 bases). The CDR3 totals 13 residues. Per the germline V gene, CDR1 is SQVTM and CDR2 is ANQGSEA. The V end lost 6 bases, the J end lost 4 bases, and 15 bases lay between the germline ends.

This clone was seen a single time. The chain recombines TRBV5-4 with TRBJ1-3; the D gene is possibly TRBD1 (6 bases). Per the germline V gene, CDR1 is SGHNT and CDR2 is YYREEE (reference sequence). The ends were cut back, 4 bases at V and 4 bases at J, with 18 bases in the middle. This CDR3 spans 16 amino acids. The CDR3 DNA reads as TGTGCCAGCAGCACCCGGCCGGGGGCGTTCGGAAACACCATATATTTT. Its protein is CASSTRPGAFGNTIYF.

The V and J genes are TRBV4-1 and TRBJ2-4; either TRBD1 or TRBD2 may fit D (5 bases each). Trimming removed 4 bases at V and 5 bases at J, with 12 bases between. Germline assignment: CDR1 MGHRA and CDR2 YSYEKL. The CDR3 runs to 14 residues. Here the CDR3 DNA reads TGCGCCAGCAGCCGGACCGGGGCAGAAAACATTCAGTACTTC. It specifies CASSRTGAENIQYF.

The CDR3, as DNA: TGTGCCTGGAGTATGGGTCATGGCTACACCTTC. This sequence encodes CAWSMGHGYTF. The rearrangement joins TRBV30 to TRBJ1-2; D ambiguous. Germline V CDR1 and CDR2: GTSNPN, SVGIG (reference sequence). The ends were cut back, 2 bases at V and 6 bases at J, with 7 bases in the middle. The CDR3 sequence is 11 residues long.

Turning to this clone: The same CDR3 also results from other DNA sequences found in this sample. The chain joins TRBV2 to TRBJ1-5; 8 positions agree with TRBD1. CDR1 is SNHLY and CDR2 is FYNNEI in the germline V gene. This CDR3 has 15 residues. The ends lost 6 bases at V and 4 bases at J; junction bases unmatched: 8. The CDR3, as DNA: TGTGCCAGCAGCGCCGGACAGGGAGAGAATCAGCCCCAGCATTTT. It is translated as CASSAGQGENQPQHF.

In this sample, this clone turned up a few times. The chain links TRBV30 to TRBJ2-2; weak D call: TRBD1 (6 bases). Germline V gives CDR1 GTSNPN, CDR2 SVGIG (reference sequence). The CDR3 runs 14 residues. Trimming cost V 2 bases and J 5 bases, with 12 bases left between them. This chain's CDR3 is CAWSTGWGTGELFF. CDR3 nucleotide sequence: TGTGCCTGGAGTACAGGGTGGGGAACCGGGGAGCTGTTTTTT.

The rearrangement uses TRBV30 and TRBJ2-7; 9 nucleotides align to TRBD1. Germline assignment: CDR1 GTSNPN and CDR2 SVGIG (reference sequence). The CDR3 totals 11 residues. V lost 3 bases and J lost 11; bases outside the gene matches: 5. The CDR3 DNA sequence: TGTGCCTGGAGGGGACAGGGAAAGAAGTACTTC. Encoded protein: CAWRGQGKKYF. Complete variable domain (other parts from reference TRBV30 and TRBJ2-7): SQTIHQWPATLVQPVGSPLSLECTVEGTSNPNLYWYRQAAGRGLQLLFYSVGIGQISSEVPQNLSASRPQDRQFILSSKKLLLSDSGFYLCAWRGQGKKYFGPGTRLTVT.

V and J are TRBV27 and TRBJ2-7, with 9 bases identical to TRBD1. Per germline, CDR1 MNHEY and CDR2 SMNVEV (reference sequence). V was pared by 1 base and J by 4 bases, with 17 bases of the junction left unmatched. The CDR3 consists of 19 residues. CDR3 nucleotides: TGTGCCAGCAGTTTATTCGGGACAGGGATGGATCGATTGGTATACGAGCAGTACTTC. Translating gives CASSLFGTGMDRLVYEQYF.

The rearrangement links TRBV5-4 to TRBJ2-4, with a weak D call TRBD2 (6 bases). V was cut by 5 bases and J by 9 bases, with 21 bases left in between. The germline CDR1 and CDR2 sequences are SGHNT and YYREEE (reference sequence). The CDR3 runs 15 residues. For the CDR3, the DNA is TGTGCCAGCAGAGTCCGGTTCACGGGGGTGGCCATTCAGTACTTC. Translation gives CASRVRFTGVAIQYF.

This clone was seen many times. The CDR3: CASRRRWNTEAFF. In DNA, the CDR3 is TGTGCCAGCAGACGGCGTTGGAACACTGAAGCTTTCTTT. This chain links TRBV28 with TRBJ1-1; unclear D gene. Trimming pared 6 bases from V and 1 base from J, leaving 9 bases between. CDR1 is MDHEN, CDR2 SYDVKM, per germline. The CDR3 length is 13 residues.

In its sample, this clone was seen a few times. The chain employs TRBV18 and TRBJ2-7; D ambiguous. Trimming left V 3 bases short and J 3 bases short, with 12 bases between. This CDR3 is built from 14 residues. Germline V CDR1 and CDR2: KGHSH, LQKENI. CDR3 loop: CASSPDARYYEQYF. The DNA for the CDR3 is TGTGCCAGCTCACCGGACGCTCGATACTACGAGCAGTACTTC.